What follows are 2 T cell receptor beta chains derived from one specimen sequenced in a study of Ad26.COV2.S vaccination and SARS-CoV-2 variants. The treatment is: some 19 received Ad26.COV2.S at low or high dose, single or two shots; about 5 received placebo; per-sample allocation not given. Sampling was performed 63 days after the first vaccine or placebo injection. TCRdb's table, derived via immunoSEQ multiplex PCR, lists solely in-frame clones and lacks some. The table includes roughly 420,000 clones, approximately 88% detected once. Sample: peripheral blood, taken in a trial of Ad26.COV2.S vaccine versus placebo. These receptors were taken from a person aged 18-60 years who received the Ad26.COV2.S COVID-19 vaccine or a placebo.

This chain joins TRBV7-9 and TRBJ2-7; 7 bases fit TRBD2. With 4 bases clipped from V and 3 bases from J, the junction kept 9 bases outside the gene matches. The germline V gene encodes CDR1 SEHNR and CDR2 FQNEAQ (reference sequence). The CDR3 consists of 15 residues. This chain's CDR3 is CASSSRGGKHYEQYF. The CDR3 DNA is TGTGCCAGCAGCTCCCGGGGAGGGAAACACTACGAGCAGTACTTC.

The chain recombines TRBV7-9 with TRBJ2-3, with a tentative D call TRBD1 (7 bases). Germline CDR1 and CDR2: SEHNR and FQNEAQ (reference sequence). The CDR3 is 17 amino acids. V shed 2 bases and J shed 0 bases, with 15 bases lying between them. In DNA form, the CDR3 reads TGTGCCAGCAGCTTACGGGGGACAGCCACTAGCACAGATACGCAGTATTTT. It yields the protein CASSLRGTATSTDTQYF.